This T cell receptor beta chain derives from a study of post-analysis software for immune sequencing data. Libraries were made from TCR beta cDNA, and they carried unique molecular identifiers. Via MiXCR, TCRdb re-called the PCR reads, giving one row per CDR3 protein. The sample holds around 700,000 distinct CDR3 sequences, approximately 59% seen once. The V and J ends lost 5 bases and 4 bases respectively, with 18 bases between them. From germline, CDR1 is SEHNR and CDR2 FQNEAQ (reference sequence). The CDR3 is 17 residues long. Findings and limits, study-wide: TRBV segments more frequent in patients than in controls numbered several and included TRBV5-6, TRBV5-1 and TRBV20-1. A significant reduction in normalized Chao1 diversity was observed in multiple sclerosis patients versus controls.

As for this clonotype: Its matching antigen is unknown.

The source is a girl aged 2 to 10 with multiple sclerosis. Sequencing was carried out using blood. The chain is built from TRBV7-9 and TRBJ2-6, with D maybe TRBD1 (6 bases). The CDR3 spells CASSPWVSGTGANVLTF. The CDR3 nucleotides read TGTGCCAGCAGCCCCTGGGTCTCAGGGACAGGGGCCAACGTCCTGACTTTC.